The 23 T cell receptor beta chains below come from one sample, sequenced in a study of radiation and T cells in renal cell carcinoma. As for time point: blood 2 weeks post-SBRT. Treatment in this sample: 15 Gy SBRT to primary tumor, nephrectomy 4 weeks later. This table comes from immunoSEQ multiplex PCR, and its TCRdb copy is limited to in-frame clones, with some not included. The repertoire includes around 75,000 clones, over 80% of them detected once, and 5.8% sits in the top ten. The input for sequencing was blood, taken from a patient whose treatment included radiotherapy and nephrectomy. The receptors were gathered from a man in his fifties or sixties with renal cell carcinoma.

V is TRBV10-3 and J is TRBJ1-1; D is perhaps TRBD1 (5 bases). Germline loops: CDR1 ENHRY, CDR2 SYGVKD. V was trimmed by 7 bases and J by 0 bases, leaving 27 bases between them. This CDR3 has 19 amino acids. The chain's CDR3 is CAITDTWAERGYMNTEAFF. CDR3 DNA sequence: TGTGCCATCACTGACACTTGGGCCGAAAGGGGCTACATGAACACTGAAGCTTTCTTT.

The chain employs TRBV5-6 and TRBJ1-5; D is perhaps TRBD1 (6 bases). Germline lookup yields CDR1 SGHDT and CDR2 YYEEEE. Trimming left V 0 bases short and J 9 bases short, with 16 bases between. The CDR3 is 15 residues long. CDR3 sequence reads: CASSLAQGTIGPQHF. CDR3 DNA sequence: TGTGCCAGCAGCTTGGCTCAGGGGACGATAGGGCCCCAGCATTTT.

The gene calls are TRBV5-1 and TRBJ2-1; 9 bases fit TRBD2. J lost 5 bases, V lost 4 bases, and 7 bases had no gene match. The CDR3 runs to 15 residues. Per germline, CDR1 SGHRS and CDR2 YFSETQ. The CDR3 reads CASSEASGANNEQFF. In DNA, the CDR3 is TGCGCCAGCAGCGAAGCTAGCGGGGCCAACAATGAGCAGTTCTTC.

This clone was found a few times. This chain uses TRBV18 with TRBJ1-2; 8 nucleotides match TRBD1. The germline CDR1 and CDR2 sequences are KGHSH and LQKENI. V was pared by 6 bases and J by 3 bases, with 3 bases of the junction left unmatched. The CDR3 has 13 amino acids. The CDR3 DNA reads as TGTGCCAGCTCTTTGGACAGGGACTATGGCTACACCTTC. Protein product: CASSLDRDYGYTF. Complete variable domain (other parts from reference TRBV18 and TRBJ1-2): NAGVMQNPRHLVRRRGQEARLRCSPMKGHSHVYWYRQLPEEGLKFMVYLQKENIIDESGMPKERFSAEFPKEGPSILRIQQVVRGDSAAYFCASSLDRDYGYTFGSGTRLTVV.

The V gene is TRBV19, the J gene TRBJ1-1; weak D call: TRBD1 (5 bases). V lost 7 bases and J lost 3, with 12 bases in between. CDR3 length: 13 amino acids. Germline V gene sequence: CDR1 LNHDA, CDR2 SQIVND (reference sequence). This chain's CDR3 is CASKGLKYTEAFF. In DNA, the CDR3 is TGTGCCAGTAAGGGGTTGAAATACACTGAAGCTTTCTTT.

V is TRBV25-1 and J is TRBJ2-5, with D possibly matching TRBD2 (5 bases). Germline CDR1 reads MGHDK; CDR2 reads SYGVNS. This CDR3 has 15 residues. V was cut by 1 base and J by 1 base, with 10 bases left in between. CDR3 protein: CASSESGLRQETQYF. The CDR3 bases are TGTGCCAGCAGTGAATCCGGACTGCGCCAAGAGACCCAGTACTTC. The full variable domain, completed using reference TRBV25-1 and TRBJ2-5, is EADIYQTPRYLVIGTGKKITLECSQTMGHDKMYWYQQDPGMELHLIHYSYGVNSTEKGDLSSESTVSRIRTEHFPLTLESARPSHTSQYLCASSESGLRQETQYFGPGTRLLVL.

The V gene is TRBV10-3, the J gene TRBJ1-1, with TRBD1 matching 9 bases. Germline V lookup: CDR1 ENHRY, CDR2 SYGVKD. CDR3 length equals 13 residues. Trimming at V came to 2 bases and at J to 11 bases, leaving 6 bases not matched to a gene. The chain's CDR3 is CAISERWDREAFF. CDR3 nucleotide sequence: TGTGCCATCAGTGAGCGATGGGACAGGGAGGCTTTCTTT.

This sequence joins TRBV2 and TRBJ2-2, with 15 bases aligning to TRBD2. The germline CDR1 and CDR2 sequences are SNHLY and FYNNEI. This CDR3 comprises 14 residues. V lost 8 bases, J lost 7 bases, and 2 bases stayed unmatched. The CDR3 DNA is TGTGCCAGCGGGGGACTAGCGGGAGGCGGGGAGCTGTTTTTT. Translation gives CASGGLAGGGELFF.

The J gene is TRBJ2-7, the V gene TRBV28; tentative D call: TRBD1 (6 bases). The CDR3 consists of 14 residues. Trimming shortened V by 7 bases and J by 0 bases, and 13 bases separated the two germline ends. Germline CDR1 is MDHEN and CDR2 is SYDVKM. DNA of the CDR3: TGTGCCAGCAACTGGGGGCGGCGCTCCTACGAGCAGTACTTC. The encoded protein is CASNWGRRSYEQYF.

This clone showed up just once. The chain is built from TRBV18 and TRBJ2-7; D tentatively fits TRBD1 or TRBD2 (5 bases each). Per the germline V gene, CDR1 is KGHSH and CDR2 is LQKENI. The ends were cut back, 2 bases at V and 0 bases at J, with 11 bases in the middle. This CDR3 is 15 amino acids long. The CDR3 DNA is TGTGCCAGCTCACCAGAAGTCGGGACCTCCTACGAGCAGTACTTC. Its protein is CASSPEVGTSYEQYF.

In regard to this clone: Germline is not matched at one junction end, which may reflect a read error. The chain uses TRBV29-1 and TRBJ1-2; TRBD1 matches at 8 bases. The CDR3 contains 13 residues. The germline V gene encodes CDR1 SQVTM and CDR2 ANQGSEA. CDR3 protein: CSVQETGDSGYTF. The CDR3 DNA follows: TGCAGCGTTCAAGAGACAGGGGACTCTGGCTACACCTTC.

The rearrangement uses TRBV27 and TRBJ1-2, with TRBD1 as a possible D gene (5 bases). CDR1 MNHEY and CDR2 SMNVEV come from the germline V gene (reference sequence). The CDR3 length is 13 residues. The V end was cut by 6 bases, the J end by 0 bases, with 8 bases between. CDR3 DNA: TGTGCCAGCAGAGAGACAGCTAACTATGGCTACACCTTC. It specifies CASRETANYGYTF.

The chain couples TRBV11-3 to TRBJ2-3; D ambiguous. Germline V lookup: CDR1 SGHNT, CDR2 YENEEA. The CDR3 contains 13 residues. Between the trimmed V and J ends, which lost 5 bases and 0 bases, there was a span of 6 bases. For the CDR3, the DNA is TGTGCCAGCAGCCGTTTAAGCACAGATACGCAGTATTTT. This gives the protein CASSRLSTDTQYF.

The chain links TRBV2 to TRBJ2-1, with 12 bases lining up with TRBD1. This CDR3 contains 15 residues. Trimming at V came to 6 bases and at J to 8 bases, leaving 8 bases not matched to a gene. Germline V gives CDR1 SNHLY, CDR2 FYNNEI. This CDR3 is CASRAGTGGWDEQFF. CDR3 DNA: TGTGCCAGCAGGGCCGGGACAGGGGGCTGGGATGAGCAGTTCTTC.

The rearrangement joins TRBV9 to TRBJ1-2, with D possibly TRBD1 on 6 matching bases. V lost 4 bases and J lost 3, with 19 bases in between. The CDR3 has 16 amino acids. Germline V lookup: CDR1 SGDLS, CDR2 YYNGEE. DNA of the CDR3: TGTGCCAGCAGCCAAAAAACGGGGGCAGGGTACTATGGCTACACCTTC. Its protein is CASSQKTGAGYYGYTF.

This chain joins TRBV27 and TRBJ2-1; no clear D gene. The CDR3 is made up of 13 amino acids. Trimming stripped 3 bases from V and 6 bases from J, with 9 bases between. From germline, CDR1 is MNHEY and CDR2 SMNVEV (reference sequence). The DNA for the CDR3 is TGTGCCAGCAGTTTTGGCCTTCGCAATGAGCAGTTCTTC. Protein product: CASSFGLRNEQFF.

This chain links TRBV29-1 with TRBJ2-7; D unclear. The CDR3 loop spans 12 amino acids. Germline V lookup: CDR1 SQVTM, CDR2 ANQGSEA. V shed 1 base and J shed 3 bases, with 7 bases lying between them. CDR3 in DNA: TGCAGCGTTGAAGTCGCCGTCTACGAGCAGTACTTC. Translating it yields CSVEVAVYEQYF.

The chain carries TRBV7-8 and TRBJ2-7; D tentatively fits TRBD1 or TRBD2 (5 bases each). V shed 5 bases and J shed 11 bases, with 22 bases lying between them. CDR3 length: 14 residues. The germline V gene has CDR1 SGHVS and CDR2 FQNEAQ. The CDR3 sequence is CASSHSRRGAREYF. CDR3 nucleotide sequence: TGTGCCAGCAGCCACTCCCGTAGGGGCGCGAGGGAGTACTTC.

The rearrangement uses TRBV7-9 and TRBJ1-3, with D perhaps TRBD1 (5 bases). From germline, CDR1 is SEHNR and CDR2 FQNEAQ (reference sequence). V lost 2 bases, J lost 0 bases, and 8 bases lay in between. The CDR3 is made up of 15 amino acids. CDR3 loop: CASSLIGGSGNTIYF. The CDR3 DNA sequence: TGTGCCAGCAGCTTAATTGGGGGCTCTGGAAACACCATATATTTT.

The chain is built from TRBV2 and TRBJ2-7, with 7 positions matching TRBD2. The germline gives CDR1 SNHLY, CDR2 FYNNEI. This CDR3 comprises 13 residues. V lost 7 bases to trimming and J lost 6 bases; unmatched junction nucleotides: 9. The CDR3 sequence is CASTAGWGGEQYF. CDR3 bases: TGTGCCAGCACCGCCGGGTGGGGGGGCGAGCAGTACTTC.

The gene calls are TRBV7-2 and TRBJ1-4; 8 nucleotides match TRBD1. The germline V gene encodes CDR1 SGHTA and CDR2 FQGNSA. V was clipped by 4 bases and J by 8 bases; unmatched bases: 12. There are 16 residues in the CDR3. DNA for the CDR3: TGTGCCAGCAGCTGGGGGGGGAGGACAGGGCACGAAAAACTGTTTTTT. Translating it yields CASSWGGRTGHEKLFF. The entire variable domain, with the rest obtained from reference TRBV7-2 and TRBJ1-4, is as follows: GAGVSQSPSNKVTEKGKDVELRCDPISGHTALYWYRQSLGQGLEFLIYFQGNSAPDKSGLPSDRFSAERTGGSVSTLTIQRTQQEDSAVYLCASSWGGRTGHEKLFFGSGTQLSVL.

CDR3 nucleotides: TGTGCCAGCAGCTCCGTTAGCGGACTAGCGGGCCTCAATGAGCAGTTCTTC. It is translated as CASSSVSGLAGLNEQFF. This sequence joins TRBV7-9 and TRBJ2-1, with 11 bases identical to TRBD2. There are 17 residues in the CDR3. Losses at the gene ends were 4 bases for V and 6 bases for J; bases not matched to a gene: 11. CDR1 is SEHNR and CDR2 is FQNEAQ in the germline V gene (reference sequence).

This clone has only one observation. This chain links TRBV4-2 with TRBJ2-3; no clear D. CDR3 length: 15 amino acids. CDR1 and CDR2 (germline): LGHNA, YNFKEQ. V was shortened by 1 base and J by 8 bases, with 16 bases between the two germline ends. The CDR3 loop is CASSQVGSDTLTQYF. The CDR3 nucleotides read TGTGCCAGCAGCCAAGTAGGAAGCGATACCCTTACGCAGTATTTT.